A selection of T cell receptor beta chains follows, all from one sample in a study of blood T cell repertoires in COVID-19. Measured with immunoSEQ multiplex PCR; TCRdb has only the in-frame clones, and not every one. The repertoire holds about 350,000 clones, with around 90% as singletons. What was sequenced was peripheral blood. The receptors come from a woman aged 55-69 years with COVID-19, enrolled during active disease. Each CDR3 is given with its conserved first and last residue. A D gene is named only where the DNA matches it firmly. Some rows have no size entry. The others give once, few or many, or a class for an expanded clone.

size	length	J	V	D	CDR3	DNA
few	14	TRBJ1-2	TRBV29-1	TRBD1	CSVLVTGPNYGYTF	TGCAGCGTACTAGTGACAGGGCCTAACTATGGCTACACCTTC
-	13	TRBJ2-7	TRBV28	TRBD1	CASRGTGFIEQYF	TGTGCCAGCAGAGGGACAGGGTTTATCGAGCAGTACTTC
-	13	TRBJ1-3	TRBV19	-	CAAGGKAPDTIYF	TGTGCAGCCGGGGGGAAGGCCCCGGACACCATATATTTT
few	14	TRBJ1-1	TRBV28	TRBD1	CASSWGTGGTEAFF	TGTGCCAGCAGTTGGGGGACAGGGGGCACTGAAGCTTTCTTT
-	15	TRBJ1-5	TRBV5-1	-	CASAMDSNSNQPQHF	TGCGCCAGTGCGATGGACAGCAATAGCAATCAGCCCCAGCATTTT
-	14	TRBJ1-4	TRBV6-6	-	CASSRRTELEKLFF	TGTGCCAGCAGTCGGCGGACAGAGCTGGAAAAACTGTTTTTT
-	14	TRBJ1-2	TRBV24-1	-	CATSDSDRYYGYTF	TGTGCCACCAGTGATTCGGACAGATACTATGGCTACACCTTC
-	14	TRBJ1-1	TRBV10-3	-	CAISPQGISAEAFF	TGTGCCATCAGCCCCCAGGGAATTTCGGCTGAAGCTTTCTTT
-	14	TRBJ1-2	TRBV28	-	CASSLNLVGYGYTF	TGTGCCAGCAGCTTGAATCTAGTCGGCTATGGCTACACCTTC
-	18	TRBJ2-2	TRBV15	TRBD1	CATSRDKVGQTNTGELFF	TGTGCCACCAGCAGAGATAAAGTGGGACAGACTAACACCGGGGAGCTGTTTTTT
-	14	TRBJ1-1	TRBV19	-	CASSIKTTNTEAFF	TGTGCCAGTAGTATTAAGACAACTAACACTGAAGCTTTCTTT
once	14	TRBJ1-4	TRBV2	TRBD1	CASTPGQGHEKLFF	TGTGCCAGCACCCCGGGACAGGGTCATGAAAAACTGTTTTTT
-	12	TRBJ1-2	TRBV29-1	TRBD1	CSAGQGGYGYTF	TGCAGCGCCGGACAGGGAGGGTATGGCTACACCTTC
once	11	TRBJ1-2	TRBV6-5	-	CASRTGYGYTF	TGTGCCAGCAGGACTGGCTATGGCTACACCTTC
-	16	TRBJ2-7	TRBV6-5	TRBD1	CASSYAGQGVSYEQYF	TGTGCCAGCAGTTACGCGGGACAGGGGGTTTCCTACGAGCAGTACTTC
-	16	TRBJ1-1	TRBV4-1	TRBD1	CASSQEGYRGDTEAFF	TGCGCCAGCAGCCAAGAGGGGTACAGGGGTGACACTGAAGCTTTCTTT
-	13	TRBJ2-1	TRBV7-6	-	CASSLKWRGEQFF	TGTGCCAGCAGCTTAAAATGGCGGGGTGAGCAGTTCTTC
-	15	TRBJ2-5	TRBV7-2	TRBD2	CASSLVAGGGETQYF	TGTGCCAGCAGCTTAGTTGCGGGGGGGGGAGAGACCCAGTACTTC
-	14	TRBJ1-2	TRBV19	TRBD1	CASSTGQVIYGYTF	TGTGCCAGTAGTACCGGACAGGTGATCTATGGCTACACCTTC
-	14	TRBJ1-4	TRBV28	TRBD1	CASSLHRGGEKLFF	TGTGCCAGCAGTTTGCACAGGGGGGGTGAAAAACTGTTTTTT
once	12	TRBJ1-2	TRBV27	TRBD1	CASGNRGYGYTF	TGTGCCAGCGGGAACAGGGGCTATGGCTACACCTTC
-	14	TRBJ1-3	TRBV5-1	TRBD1	CASSGGQAGNTIYF	TGCGCCAGCAGCGGGGGACAGGCTGGAAACACCATATATTTT
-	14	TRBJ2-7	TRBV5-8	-	CASGRTATLYEQYF	TGTGCCAGCGGACGGACAGCGACCCTGTACGAGCAGTACTTC
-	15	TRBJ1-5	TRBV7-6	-	CASSLSGISNQPQHF	TGTGCCAGCAGCTTATCGGGGATCAGCAATCAGCCCCAGCATTTT
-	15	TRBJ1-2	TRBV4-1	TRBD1	CASSPPQGQLYGYTF	TGCGCCAGCAGCCCCCCTCAGGGACAGCTCTATGGCTACACCTTC
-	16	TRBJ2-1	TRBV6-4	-	CASSHTGLGSYNEQFF	TGTGCCAGCAGTCACACAGGGTTAGGGTCCTACAATGAGCAGTTCTTC
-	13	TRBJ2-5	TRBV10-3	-	CAISSRGQETQYF	TGTGCCATCAGTTCTCGCGGTCAAGAGACCCAGTACTTC
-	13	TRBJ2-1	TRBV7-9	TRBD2	CASSLPSGNEQFF	TGTGCCAGCAGCTTACCTAGCGGCAATGAGCAGTTCTTC
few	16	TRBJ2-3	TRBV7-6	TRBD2	CASSLLAGVQTDTQYF	TGTGCCAGCAGCTTACTAGCGGGGGTTCAAACAGATACGCAGTATTTT
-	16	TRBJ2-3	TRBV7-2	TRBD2	CASSPGTSGVTDTQYF	TGTGCCAGCAGCCCCGGGACTAGCGGAGTCACAGATACGCAGTATTTT
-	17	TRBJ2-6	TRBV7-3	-	CASSFLQGVTGANVLTF	TGTGCCAGCAGCTTTTTACAGGGAGTAACCGGGGCCAACGTCCTGACTTTC